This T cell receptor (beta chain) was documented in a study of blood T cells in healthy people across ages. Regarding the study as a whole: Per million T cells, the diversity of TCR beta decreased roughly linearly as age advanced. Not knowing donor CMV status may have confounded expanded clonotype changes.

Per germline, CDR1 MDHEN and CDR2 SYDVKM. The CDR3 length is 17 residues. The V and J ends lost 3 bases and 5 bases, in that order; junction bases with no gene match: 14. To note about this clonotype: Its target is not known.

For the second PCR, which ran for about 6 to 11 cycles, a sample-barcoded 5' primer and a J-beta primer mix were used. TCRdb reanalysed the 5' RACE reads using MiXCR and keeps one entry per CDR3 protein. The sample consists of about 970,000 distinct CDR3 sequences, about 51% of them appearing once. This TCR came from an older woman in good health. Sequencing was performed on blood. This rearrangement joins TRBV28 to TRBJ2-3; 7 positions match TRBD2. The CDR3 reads CASSFGGVGHVGDTQYF. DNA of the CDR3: TGTGCCAGCAGTTTTGGGGGGGTCGGGCACGTGGGAGATACGCAGTATTTT. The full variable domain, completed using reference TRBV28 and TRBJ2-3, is DVKVTQSSRYLVKRTGEKVFLECVQDMDHENMFWYRQDPGLGLRLIYFSYDVKMKEKGDIPEGYSVSREKKERFSLILESASTNQTSMYLCASSFGGVGHVGDTQYFGPGTRLTVL.